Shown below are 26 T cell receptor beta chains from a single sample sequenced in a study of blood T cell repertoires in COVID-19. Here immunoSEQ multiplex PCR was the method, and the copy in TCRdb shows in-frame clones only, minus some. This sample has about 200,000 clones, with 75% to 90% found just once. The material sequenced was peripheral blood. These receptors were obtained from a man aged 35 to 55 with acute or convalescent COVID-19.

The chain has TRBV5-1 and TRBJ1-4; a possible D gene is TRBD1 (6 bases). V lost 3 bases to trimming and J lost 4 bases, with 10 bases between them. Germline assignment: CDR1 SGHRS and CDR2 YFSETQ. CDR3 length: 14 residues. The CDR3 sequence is CASSSGQSNEKLFF. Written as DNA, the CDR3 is TGCGCCAGCAGCTCGGGACAAAGTAATGAAAAACTGTTTTTT.

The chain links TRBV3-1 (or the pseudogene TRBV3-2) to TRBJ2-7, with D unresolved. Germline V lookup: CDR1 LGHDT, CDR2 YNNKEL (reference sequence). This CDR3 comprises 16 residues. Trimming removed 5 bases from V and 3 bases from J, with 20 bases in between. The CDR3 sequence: CASSEGSVLRNYEQYF. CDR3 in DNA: TGTGCCAGCAGCGAAGGGTCGGTGCTCCGCAACTACGAGCAGTACTTC.

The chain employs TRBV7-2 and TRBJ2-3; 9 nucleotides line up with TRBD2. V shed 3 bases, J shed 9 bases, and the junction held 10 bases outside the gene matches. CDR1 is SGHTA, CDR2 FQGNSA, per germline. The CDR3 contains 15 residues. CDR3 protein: CASSFQGLASGTQYF. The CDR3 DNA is TGTGCCAGCAGCTTCCAGGGACTAGCCTCGGGGACGCAGTATTTT.

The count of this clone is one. The CDR3 loop reads CASSYGQVYNSPLHF. CDR3 coding DNA: TGTGCCAGCAGTTACGGGCAGGTATATAATTCACCCCTCCACTTT. V is TRBV6-6 and J is TRBJ1-6; no firm D call. Per germline, CDR1 MNHNY and CDR2 SVGAGI (reference sequence). Deletions cut 2 bases from V and 4 bases from J, with 9 bases between. The length of the CDR3 is 15 residues.

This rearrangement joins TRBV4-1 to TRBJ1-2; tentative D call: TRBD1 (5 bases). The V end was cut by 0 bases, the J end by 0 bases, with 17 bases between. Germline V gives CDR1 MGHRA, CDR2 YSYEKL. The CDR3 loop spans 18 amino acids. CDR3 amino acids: CASSQDPGDVTANYGYTF. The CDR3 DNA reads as TGCGCCAGCAGCCAAGATCCGGGGGACGTTACCGCTAACTATGGCTACACCTTC.

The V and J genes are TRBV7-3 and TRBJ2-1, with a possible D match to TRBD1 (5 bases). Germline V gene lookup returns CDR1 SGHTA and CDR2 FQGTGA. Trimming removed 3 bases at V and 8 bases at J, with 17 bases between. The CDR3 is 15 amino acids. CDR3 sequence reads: CASSLSGQGWDEQFF. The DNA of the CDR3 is TGTGCCAGCAGCTTGTCCGGTCAGGGTTGGGATGAGCAGTTCTTC.

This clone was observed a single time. The DNA of the CDR3 is TGTGCCAGCAGCTTAGCAGCGGGGGGGATTCAAGAGACCCAGTACTTC. Its protein product is CASSLAAGGIQETQYF. The chain uses TRBV7-2 and TRBJ2-5; TRBD2 agrees at 10 bases. This CDR3 is 16 amino acids long. Germline CDR1 SGHTA, CDR2 FQGNSA. J gave up 2 bases and V 0 bases, and 3 bases lay outside the gene matches. Full variable domain (remainder filled in from reference TRBV7-2 and TRBJ2-5): GAGVSQSPSNKVTEKGKDVELRCDPISGHTALYWYRQSLGQGLEFLIYFQGNSAPDKSGLPSDRFSAERTGGSVSTLTIQRTQQEDSAVYLCASSLAAGGIQETQYFGPGTRLLVL.

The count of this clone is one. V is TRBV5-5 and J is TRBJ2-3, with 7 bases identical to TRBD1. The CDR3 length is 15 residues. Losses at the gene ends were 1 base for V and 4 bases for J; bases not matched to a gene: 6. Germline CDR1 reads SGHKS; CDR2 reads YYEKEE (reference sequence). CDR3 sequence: CASSLTRQGPDTQYF. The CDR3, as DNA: TGTGCCAGCAGCTTGACTCGACAGGGACCAGATACGCAGTATTTT. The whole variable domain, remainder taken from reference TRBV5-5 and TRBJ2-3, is DAGVTQSPTHLIKTRGQQVTLRCSPISGHKSVSWYQQVLGQGPQFIFQYYEKEERGRGNFPDRFSARQFPNYSSELNVNALLLGDSALYLCASSLTRQGPDTQYFGPGTRLTVL.

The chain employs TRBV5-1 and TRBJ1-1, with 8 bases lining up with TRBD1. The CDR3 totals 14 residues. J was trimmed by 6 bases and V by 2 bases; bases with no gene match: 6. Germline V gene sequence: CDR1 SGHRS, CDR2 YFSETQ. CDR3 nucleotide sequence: TGCGCCAGCAGCTTCGACAGGGGTTACCCTGAAGCTTTCTTT. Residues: CASSFDRGYPEAFF.

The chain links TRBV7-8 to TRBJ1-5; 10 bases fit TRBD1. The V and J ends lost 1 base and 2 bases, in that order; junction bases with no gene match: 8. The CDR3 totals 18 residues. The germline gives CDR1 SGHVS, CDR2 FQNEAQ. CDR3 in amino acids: CASSLGTGGVFGNQPQHF. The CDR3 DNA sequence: TGTGCCAGCAGCTTAGGGACAGGGGGGGTTTTTGGCAATCAGCCCCAGCATTTT.

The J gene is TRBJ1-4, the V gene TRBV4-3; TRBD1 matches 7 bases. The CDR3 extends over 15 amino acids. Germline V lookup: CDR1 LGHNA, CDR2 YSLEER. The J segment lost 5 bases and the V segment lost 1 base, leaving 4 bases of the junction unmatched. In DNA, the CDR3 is TGCGCCAGCAGCCAAGGTGCGGACAGGAATGAAAAACTGTTTTTT. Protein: CASSQGADRNEKLFF.

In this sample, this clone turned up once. DNA for the CDR3: TGTGCCAGCAGCATGGTACAGGGAGGGAATGAAAAACTGTTTTTT. Amino acids: CASSMVQGGNEKLFF. V is TRBV5-8 and J is TRBJ1-4; TRBD1 is a possible D gene (6 bases). Trimming shortened V by 4 bases and J by 5 bases, and 15 bases separated the two germline ends. CDR1 and CDR2 from the germline V gene are SGHTS and YDEGEE. This CDR3 contains 15 residues.

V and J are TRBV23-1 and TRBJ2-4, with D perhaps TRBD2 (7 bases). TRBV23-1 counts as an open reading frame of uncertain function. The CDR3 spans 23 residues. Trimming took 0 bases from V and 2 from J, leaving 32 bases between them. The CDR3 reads CASSQSRERWMGGRRWSKNIQYF. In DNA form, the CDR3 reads TGCGCCAGCAGTCAATCTCGTGAGCGTTGGATGGGGGGGCGGAGGTGGTCCAAAAACATTCAGTACTTC.

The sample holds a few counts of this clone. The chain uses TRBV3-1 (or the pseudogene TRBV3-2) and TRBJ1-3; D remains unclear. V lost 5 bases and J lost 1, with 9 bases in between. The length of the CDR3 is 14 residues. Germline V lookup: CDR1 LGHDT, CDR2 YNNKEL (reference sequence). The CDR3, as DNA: TGTGCCAGCAGCTCGACGGGGTCTGGAAACACCATATATTTT. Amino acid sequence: CASSSTGSGNTIYF.

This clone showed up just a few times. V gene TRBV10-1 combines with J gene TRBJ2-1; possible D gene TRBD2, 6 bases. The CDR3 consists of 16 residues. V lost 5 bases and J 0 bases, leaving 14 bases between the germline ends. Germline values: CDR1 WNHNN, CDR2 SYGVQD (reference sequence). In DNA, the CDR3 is TGCGCCAGCAGTTACGGCGGGGCTAGCTCCTACAATGAGCAGTTCTTC. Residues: CASSYGGASSYNEQFF.

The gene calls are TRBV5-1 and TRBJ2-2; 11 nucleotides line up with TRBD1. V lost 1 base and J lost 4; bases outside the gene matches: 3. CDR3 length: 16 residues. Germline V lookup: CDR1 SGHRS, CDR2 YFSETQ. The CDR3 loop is CASSLIGQGATGELFF. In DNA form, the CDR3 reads TGCGCCAGCAGCTTGATCGGACAGGGGGCCACCGGGGAGCTGTTTTTT.

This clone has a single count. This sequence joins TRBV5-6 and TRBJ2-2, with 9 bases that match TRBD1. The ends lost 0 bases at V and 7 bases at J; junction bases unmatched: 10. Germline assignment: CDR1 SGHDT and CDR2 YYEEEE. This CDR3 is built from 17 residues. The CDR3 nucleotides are TGTGCCAGCAGCTTGGGCCCAACAGGGGGCGCCGTCGGGGAGCTGTTTTTT. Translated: CASSLGPTGGAVGELFF.

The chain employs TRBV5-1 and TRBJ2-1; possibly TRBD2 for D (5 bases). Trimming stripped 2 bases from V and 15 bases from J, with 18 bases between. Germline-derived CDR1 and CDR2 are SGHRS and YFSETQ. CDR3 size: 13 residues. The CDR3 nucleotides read TGCGCCAGCAGCTTCTCGGGGTCCGATGGTCGGTTCTTC. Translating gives CASSFSGSDGRFF.

The CDR3 sequence is CASSPSDISGNTIYF. The CDR3 nucleotides read TGTGCCAGCAGCCCCTCAGACATCTCTGGAAACACCATATATTTT. The chain uses TRBV5-5 and TRBJ1-3; D gene uncertain. V was shortened by 4 bases and J by 0 bases, with 11 bases between the two germline ends. CDR1 and CDR2 (germline): SGHKS, YYEKEE (reference sequence). This CDR3 spans 15 amino acids.

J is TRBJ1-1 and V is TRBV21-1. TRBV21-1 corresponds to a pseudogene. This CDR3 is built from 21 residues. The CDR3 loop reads CASSKLGFLLAGRKENTEAFF. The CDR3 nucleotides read TGTGCCAGCAGCAAATTGGGGTTTTTGTTGGCAGGGAGGAAAGAGAACACTGAAGCTTTCTTT.

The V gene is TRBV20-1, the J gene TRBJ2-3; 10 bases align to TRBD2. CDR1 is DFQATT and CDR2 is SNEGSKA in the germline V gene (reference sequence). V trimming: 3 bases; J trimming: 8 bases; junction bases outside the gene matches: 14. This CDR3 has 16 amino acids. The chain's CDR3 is CSASFTKRGGLGTQYF. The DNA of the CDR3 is TGCAGTGCTAGTTTTACTAAGCGGGGGGGCCTGGGTACGCAGTATTTT.

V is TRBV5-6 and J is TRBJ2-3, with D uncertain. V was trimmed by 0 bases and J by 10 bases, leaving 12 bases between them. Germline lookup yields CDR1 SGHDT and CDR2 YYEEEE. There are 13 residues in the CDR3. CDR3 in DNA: TGTGCCAGCAGCTTGGGAGGTAGCTCCCCGCAGTATTTT. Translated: CASSLGGSSPQYF.

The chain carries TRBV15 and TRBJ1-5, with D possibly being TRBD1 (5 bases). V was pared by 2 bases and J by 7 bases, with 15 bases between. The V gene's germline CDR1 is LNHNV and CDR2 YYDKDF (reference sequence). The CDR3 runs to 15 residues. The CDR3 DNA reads TGTGCCACCAGCAGACCAGGGACTTTTAGGCAGCCCCAGCATTTT. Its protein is CATSRPGTFRQPQHF.

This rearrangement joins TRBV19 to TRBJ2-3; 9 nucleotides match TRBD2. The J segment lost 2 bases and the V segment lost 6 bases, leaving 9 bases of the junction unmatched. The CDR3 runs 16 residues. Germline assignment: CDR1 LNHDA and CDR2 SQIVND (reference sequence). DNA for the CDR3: TGTGCCAGTAGCTTGGGGGGGACTAGCTCCACAGATACGCAGTATTTT. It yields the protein CASSLGGTSSTDTQYF.

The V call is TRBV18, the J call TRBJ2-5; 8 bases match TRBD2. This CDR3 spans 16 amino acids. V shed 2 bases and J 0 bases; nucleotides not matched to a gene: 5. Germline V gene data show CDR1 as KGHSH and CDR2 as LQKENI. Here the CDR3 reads CASSPSSGSNQETQYF. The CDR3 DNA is TGTGCCAGCTCACCATCGAGCGGGAGCAACCAAGAGACCCAGTACTTC.

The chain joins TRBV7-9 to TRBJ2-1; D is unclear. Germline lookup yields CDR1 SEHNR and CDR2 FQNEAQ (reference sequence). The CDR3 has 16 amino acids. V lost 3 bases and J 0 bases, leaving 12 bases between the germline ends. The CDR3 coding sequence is TGTGCCAGCAGCTTGATGGGCCACAGCTCCTACAATGAGCAGTTCTTC. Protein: CASSLMGHSSYNEQFF.